This T cell receptor (beta chain) was obtained from a study of cytomegalovirus exposure and HLA in healthy donors. The CDR3 consists of 17 residues. Germline values: CDR1 SGHNT, CDR2 YENEEA. The V segment lost 5 bases and the J segment 6 bases; nucleotides outside the gene matches: 12. Vbeta (60) and Jbeta (13) primers were used in the PCR. Libraries were prepared by immunoSEQ multiplex PCR; TCRdb keeps only in-frame clonotypes and omits some of them. The repertoire consists of around 190,000 clones, with around 82% occurring once and the leading ten covering approximately 1.8%. This clonotype was sampled from a young man in good health and CMV-seronegative. Sequencing input: PBMCs. This sequence joins TRBV11-3 and TRBJ2-2; 10 nucleotides align to TRBD2. DNA of the CDR3: TGTGCCAGCAGCCTTACCCTAGCGGGAGTGGGTCCCGGGGAGCTGTTTTTT. Translating it yields CASSLTLAGVGPGELFF.